These 30 T cell receptor beta chains came from one sample sequenced in a study of blood T cell repertoires in COVID-19. This table comes from immunoSEQ multiplex PCR, and its TCRdb copy is limited to in-frame clones, with some not included. This table holds about 370,000 clones, roughly nine tenths found once. The sequenced sample consisted of PBMCs or T cells enriched from blood (not recorded which). Every receptor here comes from a man younger than 35 who had recovered from COVID-19.

The chain carries TRBV28 and TRBJ2-2; the D is unclear. The germline CDR1 and CDR2 sequences are MDHEN and SYDVKM. Trimming pared 7 bases from V and 2 bases from J, leaving 14 bases between. The CDR3 is 15 amino acids. The chain's CDR3 is CASKSYRRNTGELFF. The CDR3 DNA reads as TGTGCCAGCAAGAGCTACCGGAGAAACACCGGGGAGCTGTTTTTT.

This clone was observed a handful of times. The V and J genes are TRBV7-3 and TRBJ1-3; D may be TRBD1 (5 bases). The CDR3 sequence is 14 residues long. Deletions cut 5 bases from V and 4 bases from J, with 12 bases between. Germline loops: CDR1 SGHTA, CDR2 FQGTGA. The CDR3 spells CASSVQGGGNTIYF. The DNA of the CDR3 is TGTGCCAGCAGCGTCCAGGGAGGGGGAAACACCATATATTTT.

This chain uses TRBV6-5 with TRBJ2-1; tentatively, D is TRBD1 (5 bases). Germline loops: CDR1 MNHEY, CDR2 SVGAGI. The V and J ends lost 6 bases and 9 bases respectively, with 15 bases between them. This CDR3 spans 13 amino acids. The CDR3 is CASSKGNVGEQFF. The CDR3 nucleotides read TGTGCCAGCAGCAAGGGGAATGTTGGTGAGCAGTTCTTC.

DNA of the CDR3: TGTGCCAGCAGTAAACAAGAGGAGAAACTGTTTTTT. Translating gives CASSKQEEKLFF. The chain employs TRBV12-3 or TRBV12-4 and TRBJ1-4; D remains unclear. Trimming shortened V by 5 bases and J by 11 bases, and 12 bases separated the two germline ends. The CDR3 sequence is 12 residues long.

The genes are TRBV6-2 or TRBV6-3 and TRBJ1-1; the match to TRBD1 covers 7 bases. V shed 5 bases and J 9 bases; nucleotides not matched to a gene: 6. Germline V gene data show CDR1 as MNHEY and CDR2 as SVGEGT. CDR3 length: 12 amino acids. The CDR3 is CASSRLQGKAFF. The CDR3 DNA is TGTGCCAGCAGTCGCCTACAGGGGAAAGCTTTCTTT.

V and J are TRBV5-4 and TRBJ1-5, with D possibly matching TRBD1 (6 bases). The germline CDR1 and CDR2 sequences are SGHNT and YYREEE (reference sequence). The CDR3 extends over 14 amino acids. The V end was cut by 1 base, the J end by 1 base, with 6 bases between. Here the CDR3 DNA reads TGTGCCAGCAGCTTGCAGGGGAGCAATCAGCCCCAGCATTTT. Translated, it gives CASSLQGSNQPQHF.

The table lists this clone with a few counts. Additional DNA sequences in this sample encode the identical CDR3. The chain uses TRBV2 and TRBJ2-7; the D gene is possibly TRBD2 (5 bases). Germline V lookup: CDR1 SNHLY, CDR2 FYNNEI. There are 14 residues in the CDR3. With 6 bases removed from V and 0 bases from J, the gap between germline ends came to 12 bases. This chain's CDR3 is CASSERRNSYEQYF. For the CDR3, the DNA is TGTGCCAGCAGCGAGAGGAGGAACTCCTACGAGCAGTACTTC.

The chain joins TRBV6-2 or TRBV6-3 to TRBJ2-7; TRBD1 might be the D (6 bases). With 5 bases removed from V and 0 bases from J, the gap between germline ends came to 14 bases. CDR1 and CDR2 (germline): MNHEY, SVGEGT. The CDR3 runs 15 residues. The CDR3 bases are TGTGCCAGCAGTCCCCTGAGGGGGTTCTCCTACGAGCAGTACTTC. Amino acids: CASSPLRGFSYEQYF.

The gene calls are TRBV13 and TRBJ2-7; 12 bases align to TRBD2. This CDR3 has 16 residues. V was clipped by 4 bases and J by 7 bases; unmatched bases: 11. Germline V lookup: CDR1 PRHDT, CDR2 FYEKMQ (reference sequence). In DNA form, the CDR3 reads TGTGCCAGCAGCTCCACTCGACTAGCGGGAGCTCGGGAGCAGTACTTC. This sequence encodes CASSSTRLAGAREQYF. Full variable domain (remainder filled in from reference TRBV13 and TRBJ2-7): AAGVIQSPRHLIKEKRETATLKCYPIPRHDTVYWYQQGPGQDPQFLISFYEKMQSDKGSIPDRFSAQQFSDYHSELNMSSLELGDSALYFCASSSTRLAGAREQYFGPGTRLTVT.

The chain recombines TRBV14 with TRBJ2-3, with 9 bases fitting TRBD2. V lost 1 base to trimming and J lost 3 bases; unmatched junction nucleotides: 5. The CDR3 consists of 16 residues. CDR1 SGHDN and CDR2 FVKESK come from the germline V gene. The CDR3 sequence: CASSQVFLAGTDTQYF. The CDR3 bases are TGTGCCAGCAGCCAAGTCTTTCTAGCGGGGACAGATACGCAGTATTTT.

The J gene is TRBJ1-1, the V gene TRBV2, with D perhaps matching TRBD1 (5 bases). This CDR3 is 14 amino acids long. Germline V gene lookup returns CDR1 SNHLY and CDR2 FYNNEI. Trimming pared 3 bases from V and 3 bases from J, leaving 11 bases between. The DNA of the CDR3 is TGTGCCAGCAGTGAGCAGGGAGGACACACTGAAGCTTTCTTT. Its translation: CASSEQGGHTEAFF. Full variable domain (missing parts from reference TRBV2 and TRBJ1-1): EPEVTQTPSHQVTQMGQEVILRCVPISNHLYFYWYRQILGQKVEFLVSFYNNEISEKSEIFDDQFSVERPDGSNFTLKIRSTKLEDSAMYFCASSEQGGHTEAFFGQGTRLTVV.

This chain uses TRBV9 with TRBJ1-4; possibly TRBD1 for D (6 bases). With 0 bases removed from V and 2 bases from J, the gap between germline ends came to 8 bases. The germline gives CDR1 SGDLS, CDR2 YYNGEE. The CDR3 sequence is 15 residues long. In nucleotides, the CDR3 is TGTGCCAGCAGCGTAGTAACAGGGACTAATGAAAAACTGTTTTTT. It codes for CASSVVTGTNEKLFF.

This clone has a single count. The V gene is TRBV3-1 (or the pseudogene TRBV3-2), the J gene TRBJ1-2; 7 positions agree with TRBD1. V was pared by 0 bases and J by 4 bases, with 5 bases of the junction left unmatched. The CDR3 covers 15 residues. Germline lookup yields CDR1 LGHDT and CDR2 YNNKEL (reference sequence). CDR3 DNA: TGTGCCAGCAGCCAAGATCAGGGGGGAGTCTATGGCTACACCTTC. This translates into CASSQDQGGVYGYTF.

This clone was recorded only once. The rearrangement links TRBV3-1 (or the pseudogene TRBV3-2) to TRBJ2-7; D uncertain. The CDR3 totals 14 residues. V was shortened by 2 bases and J by 4 bases, with 12 bases between the two germline ends. Looked up from germline, CDR1 is LGHDT and CDR2 is YNNKEL (reference sequence). CDR3: CASSQSISEYEQYF. In DNA, the CDR3 is TGTGCCAGCAGCCAATCAATCAGCGAATACGAGCAGTACTTC.

The gene calls are TRBV3-1 (or the pseudogene TRBV3-2) and TRBJ1-1; possible D gene TRBD1, 5 bases. CDR1 and CDR2 (germline): LGHDT, YNNKEL (reference sequence). This CDR3 has 17 amino acids. V was cut by 0 bases and J by 0 bases, with 14 bases left in between. The CDR3 nucleotides are TGTGCCAGCAGCCAAGATCTCACAGGTCCCATGAACACTGAAGCTTTCTTT. Its protein is CASSQDLTGPMNTEAFF.

The chain uses TRBV21-1 and TRBJ1-2; TRBD1, the table's D call, was not compared with the DNA. TRBV21-1 is a pseudogene segment. This CDR3 is built from 18 residues. The CDR3 DNA follows: TGTGCCAGCAGCAAAGCGTACGACAGGCATGGGGAGAACTATGGCTACACCTTC. Its translation: CASSKAYDRHGENYGYTF.

This clone was picked up one time. The chain has TRBV27 and TRBJ2-6; tentatively, D is TRBD1 (6 bases). The germline V gene has CDR1 MNHEY and CDR2 SMNVEV (reference sequence). The CDR3 contains 18 residues. Trimming cost V 5 bases and J 1 base, with 18 bases left between them. CDR3 sequence reads: CASSPTGLLYSGANVLTF. The CDR3 nucleotides read TGTGCCAGCAGTCCGACAGGCCTACTCTATTCTGGGGCCAACGTCCTGACTTTC.

This clone was detected only once. The chain has TRBV6-5 and TRBJ2-1; TRBD1 aligns across 7 bases. V lost 6 bases, J lost 12 bases, and 8 bases stayed unmatched. Germline CDR1 and CDR2: MNHEY and SVGAGI. The CDR3 extends over 12 amino acids. The CDR3: CASSPQGTGQFF. CDR3 bases: TGTGCCAGCAGCCCACAGGGGACGGGGCAGTTCTTC.

In DNA form, the CDR3 reads TGTGCTAGTGGTTTCCTCCTTGACAGGAACACCGGGGAGCTGTTTTTT. Its translation: CASGFLLDRNTGELFF. V is TRBV12-5 and J is TRBJ2-2, with D perhaps TRBD1 (5 bases). The CDR3 covers 16 residues. V gave up 3 bases and J gave up 1 base, with 12 bases separating them. Germline V gene lookup returns CDR1 LGHNT and CDR2 FRNRAP.

The chain has TRBV20-1 and TRBJ2-4; a possible D gene is TRBD2 (5 bases). The CDR3 is made up of 15 amino acids. The V end was cut by 3 bases, the J end by 0 bases, with 12 bases between. Germline lookup yields CDR1 DFQATT and CDR2 SNEGSKA (reference sequence). CDR3 residues: CSASTGYLAKNIQYF. The CDR3 region has the DNA TGCAGTGCTAGTACGGGGTACCTAGCCAAAAACATTCAGTACTTC.

This clone was seen a few times. The rearrangement joins TRBV5-1 to TRBJ2-7; 7 bases are shared with TRBD2. In germline, CDR1 is SGHRS, CDR2 YFSETQ. The CDR3 spans 16 residues. V gave up 0 bases and J gave up 3 bases; unmatched junction bases: 9. CDR3 loop: CASSLAGRPGGYEQYF. In nucleotides, the CDR3 is TGCGCCAGCAGCTTGGCCGGCCGGCCGGGAGGCTACGAGCAGTACTTC.

CDR3 sequence reads: CASSPRDRNTEAFF. Here the CDR3 DNA reads TGTGCCAGCAGCCCTAGGGACAGGAACACTGAAGCTTTCTTT. The V call is TRBV3-1 (or the pseudogene TRBV3-2), the J call TRBJ1-1, with 7 bases lining up with TRBD1. V lost 4 bases and J lost 1; bases outside the gene matches: 3. CDR1 and CDR2 from the germline V gene are LGHDT and YNNKEL (reference sequence). The CDR3 loop spans 14 amino acids.

The chain joins TRBV9 to TRBJ2-5; 12 nucleotides align to TRBD2. V shed 4 bases, J shed 0 bases, and the junction held 7 bases outside the gene matches. The CDR3 covers 17 residues. Germline values: CDR1 SGDLS, CDR2 YYNGEE. In nucleotides, the CDR3 is TGTGCCAGCAGCTCGCCTGGACTAGCGGGGTACCAAGAGACCCAGTACTTC. The encoded protein is CASSSPGLAGYQETQYF.

The rearrangement uses TRBV6-1 and TRBJ2-5; no clear D gene. Trimming pared 2 bases from V and 5 bases from J, leaving 15 bases between. CDR3 length equals 15 residues. The germline CDR1 and CDR2 sequences are MNHNS and SASEGT. In nucleotides, the CDR3 is TGTGCCAGCAGTGAAACCTCCCCAGGCAGGGAGACCCAGTACTTC. Amino acids: CASSETSPGRETQYF.

The chain is built from TRBV19 and TRBJ2-7; maybe TRBD1 (5 bases). Trimming shortened V by 5 bases and J by 4 bases, and 12 bases separated the two germline ends. The germline gives CDR1 LNHDA, CDR2 SQIVND (reference sequence). The CDR3 extends over 13 amino acids. The CDR3 region has the DNA TGTGCCAGTAGTGCCGTTAGGGGTTACGAGCAGTACTTC. Its protein is CASSAVRGYEQYF.

This chain links TRBV18 with TRBJ2-7; D perhaps matches TRBD1 (6 bases). V shed 2 bases and J shed 3 bases, with 11 bases lying between them. CDR1 KGHSH and CDR2 LQKENI come from the germline V gene. This CDR3 has 14 residues. CDR3 region: CASSPNRAFYEQYF. DNA of the CDR3: TGTGCCAGCTCACCAAACAGGGCATTCTACGAGCAGTACTTC. Based on the CDR3 plus reference TRBV18 and TRBJ2-7, the full variable domain is NAGVMQNPRHLVRRRGQEARLRCSPMKGHSHVYWYRQLPEEGLKFMVYLQKENIIDESGMPKERFSAEFPKEGPSILRIQQVVRGDSAAYFCASSPNRAFYEQYFGPGTRLTVT.

The chain links TRBV27 to TRBJ2-3; 8 bases line up with TRBD1. This CDR3 contains 15 residues. Germline V gene sequence: CDR1 MNHEY, CDR2 SMNVEV (reference sequence). V trimming: 3 bases; J trimming: 2 bases; junction bases outside the gene matches: 4. CDR3 protein: CASSFLGQVTDTQYF. The CDR3 DNA reads TGTGCCAGCAGTTTCCTGGGACAGGTCACAGATACGCAGTATTTT.

The J gene is TRBJ2-7, the V gene TRBV18; 7 nucleotides line up with TRBD2. Germline V CDR1 and CDR2: KGHSH, LQKENI. The length of the CDR3 is 15 residues. Germline trimming cut 2 bases from V and 5 bases from J; bases unmatched to any gene: 9. DNA of the CDR3: TGTGCCAGCTCACCAAAGCTTATGCGGGAGAACGAGCAGTACTTC. This encodes CASSPKLMRENEQYF.

The V and J genes are TRBV30 and TRBJ1-4; tentative D call: TRBD1 (6 bases). Germline values: CDR1 GTSNPN, CDR2 SVGIG (reference sequence). V lost 4 bases and J 8 bases, leaving 17 bases between the germline ends. This CDR3 is 14 amino acids long. CDR3 loop: CAWNLRGGYEKLFF. The CDR3 nucleotides read TGTGCCTGGAACCTCCGTGGGGGCTACGAAAAACTGTTTTTT.

The rearrangement uses TRBV5-1 and TRBJ1-2, with 12 bases matching TRBD1. CDR3 length equals 14 residues. CDR1 SGHRS and CDR2 YFSETQ come from the germline V gene. V shed 5 bases and J 8 bases; nucleotides not matched to a gene: 7. CDR3 loop: CASSPGTGGSGYTF. In DNA form, the CDR3 reads TGCGCCAGCAGTCCCGGGACAGGGGGCAGCGGCTACACCTTC.